These T cell receptor beta chains were read from a single sample in a study of shared clonotypes between healthy human individuals. The table came from immunoSEQ multiplex PCR; TCRdb's copy has only in-frame clones and leaves some out. The repertoire consists of over 2 million clones, with approximately 94% occurring once and the leading ten covering 0.9% to 1.3%. Sequenced: naive CD8+ T cells sorted from blood. These TCRs come from a man younger than 35 in good health. The CDR3 runs from the conserved cysteine through the conserved F or W. The D gene is left open where the match is weak. Size values are once, few and many counts, or a class for expanded clones, and some rows have none.

-,TRBJ2-7,12,TRBV30,-,TGTGCCTGGAGTCAACAGAACTACGAGCAGTACTTC,CAWSQQNYEQYF
-,TRBJ2-5,14,TRBV5-6,-,TGTGCCAGCAGCTCAGGGAAGGAAGGAGAGACCCAGTACTTC,CASSSGKEGETQYF
-,TRBJ1-4,15,TRBV28,-,TGTGCCAGCAGTTTCAGCCTTGCAACTAATGAAAAACTGTTTTTT,CASSFSLATNEKLFF
TRBD1,TRBJ1-6,15,TRBV28,few,TGTGCCAGCAGTTTGAGGACAGGGGTAGGCTCACCCCTCCACTTT,CASSLRTGVGSPLHF
-,TRBJ1-1,15,TRBV7-8,-,TGTGCCAGCATGACCGAAGGGGCGAGTATAACTGAAGCTTTCTTT,CASMTEGASITEAFF
-,TRBJ2-7,14,TRBV7-9,-,TGTGCCAGCAGCTCCCCTGAGGAACCCTACGAGCAGTACTTC,CASSSPEEPYEQYF
TRBD1,TRBJ1-1,14,TRBV5-1,-,TGCGCCAGCAGCCCGGACAGGGGAGGAACTGAAGCTTTCTTT,CASSPDRGGTEAFF
-,TRBJ2-7,14,TRBV6-5,-,TGTGCCAGCAGTCAGGGTGAGGTGATTGGCGAGCAGTACTTC,CASSQGEVIGEQYF
TRBD1,TRBJ1-1,12,TRBV29-1,-,TGCAGCGTGTGGACAGGGTATACTGAAGCTTTCTTT,CSVWTGYTEAFF
-,TRBJ1-3,11,TRBV6-6,-,TGTGCCGGGGTCTCTGGAAACACCATATATTTT,CAGVSGNTIYF
TRBD1,TRBJ1-5,15,TRBV28,-,TGTGCCAGCAGTTTATGGACAGGGGAGAATCAGCCCCAGCATTTT,CASSLWTGENQPQHF
-,TRBJ2-7,13,TRBV10-2,-,TGCGCCAGCAGTGAGTCGGGGACCTACGAGCAGTACTTC,CASSESGTYEQYF
-,TRBJ2-7,13,TRBV30,-,TGTGCCTGGAGTGTTTTGGGGTCCGCCGAGCAGTACTTC,CAWSVLGSAEQYF
-,TRBJ2-5,13,TRBV10-1,-,TGCGCCAGCAGTGAGTCAGGGACAGAGACCCAGTACTTC,CASSESGTETQYF
TRBD2,TRBJ2-5,19,TRBV11-2,-,TGTGCCAGCAGCTTAGCTTACGGACTAGCGGGAGCTTTCCAGGAGACCCAGTACTTC,CASSLAYGLAGAFQETQYF
-,TRBJ1-1,12,TRBV9,-,TGTGCCAGCAGGGGACCCCGACCTGAAGCTTTCTTT,CASRGPRPEAFF
-,TRBJ1-3,12,TRBV19,-,TGTGCCAGTAGTATAGCGGGGGACACCATATATTTT,CASSIAGDTIYF
-,TRBJ1-1,15,TRBV9,few,TGTGCCAGCAGCGTAGTTGGCAGGGCGAACACTGAAGCTTTCTTT,CASSVVGRANTEAFF
TRBD1,TRBJ2-2,18,TRBV18,-,TGTGCCAGCTCACCGATTCCCGGGACAGGGGCGAACACCGGGGAGCTGTTTTTT,CASSPIPGTGANTGELFF
-,TRBJ2-1,14,TRBV5-1,-,TGCGCCAGCAGCTTGGAATTTGAGAACAATGAGCAGTTCTTC,CASSLEFENNEQFF
-,TRBJ2-3,17,TRBV5-8,-,TGTGCCAGCAGCTTGTTTAATAACGGGGGAGTCGCAGATACGCAGTATTTT,CASSLFNNGGVADTQYF
TRBD2,TRBJ2-7,15,TRBV6-5,-,TGTGCCAGCAGTTACGGAGCGGGAGGCCTCTACGAGCAGTACTTC,CASSYGAGGLYEQYF
-,TRBJ2-7,15,TRBV11-2,-,TGTGCCAGCAGCGTCTCGGGCCCCATTCGATACGAGCAGTACTTC,CASSVSGPIRYEQYF
-,TRBJ2-5,14,TRBV6-5,-,TGTGCCAGCAGTCTATCCCGTGGGAGTTGGACCCAGTACTTC,CASSLSRGSWTQYF
-,TRBJ1-4,13,TRBV6-6,once,TGTGCCAGCTCACGAGGAACCAATGAAAAACTGTTTTTT,CASSRGTNEKLFF
-,TRBJ1-2,14,TRBV5-1,-,TGCGCCAGCAGCTTGGGAGGGGCCCTCTATGGCTACACCTTC,CASSLGGALYGYTF
-,TRBJ2-5,15,TRBV28,-,TGTGCCAGCAGTTTCGAGGACGGACTTCAAGAGACCCAGTACTTC,CASSFEDGLQETQYF
TRBD1,TRBJ1-1,15,TRBV13,-,TGTGCCAGCAGCTTAGTTGGACAGGGGAACACTGAAGCTTTCTTT,CASSLVGQGNTEAFF
-,TRBJ2-7,13,TRBV7-2,once,TGTGCCAGCAGCTTATGGCAAACATACGAGCAGTACTTC,CASSLWQTYEQYF
-,TRBJ1-2,18,TRBV7-9,once,TGTGCCAGCAGCTTAGGGCAGGGTTTTTCAACCTTCAGCTATGGCTACACCTTC,CASSLGQGFSTFSYGYTF
-,TRBJ1-4,14,TRBV7-9,-,TGTGCCAGCAGCTTGGAGCAGGGAGGGGAAAAACTGTTTTTT,CASSLEQGGEKLFF
TRBD1,TRBJ1-2,12,TRBV29-1,-,TGCAGCGTGGAAACAGGGGGCTATGGCTACACCTTC,CSVETGGYGYTF
TRBD1,TRBJ2-3,13,TRBV5-6,-,TGTGCCAGCAGCACAGGGGCTACAGATACGCAGTATTTT,CASSTGATDTQYF
-,TRBJ2-5,14,TRBV11-2,-,TGTGCCAGCAGCTTAATTCCAGATCAAGAGACCCAGTACTTC,CASSLIPDQETQYF
-,TRBJ1-6,15,TRBV6-5,-,TGTGCCAGCAGCCCCCACAGGGATCATAATTCACCCCTCCACTTT,CASSPHRDHNSPLHF
TRBD1,TRBJ2-7,15,TRBV4-3,-,TGCGCCAGCAGCCAAGAGCCAGGGGGCCGCCACGAGCAGTACTTC,CASSQEPGGRHEQYF
-,TRBJ2-5,14,TRBV9,-,TGTGCCAGCAGCAACCCATTGGGATCGGAGACCCAGTACTTC,CASSNPLGSETQYF
-,TRBJ2-7,17,TRBV28,-,TGTGCCAGCAGGGACCTCGCGGGACAAAGTAGCCACTACGAGCAGTACTTC,CASRDLAGQSSHYEQYF
-,TRBJ2-7,14,TRBV11-2,-,TGTGCCAGCAGCTTACTAGCCACAACCTACGAGCAGTACTTC,CASSLLATTYEQYF
-,TRBJ2-7,14,TRBV6-5,-,TGTGCCAGCAGTTTAACACCCTCAAACTACGAGCAGTACTTC,CASSLTPSNYEQYF